These T cell receptor beta chains were read from a single sample in a study of T-cell reconstitution after alpha-beta-depleted transplantation in children. One entry per CDR3 protein results from TCRdb running MiXCR on the PCR reads. The sample contains approximately 500,000 distinct CDR3 sequences, more than 20% of which appear only once. The source material was PBMCs, sampled before TCRalphabeta/CD19-depleted stem cell transplant. These TCRs come from a boy younger than two with Wiskott-Aldrich syndrome, due to receive a stem cell transplant. The CDR3 runs from the conserved cysteine through the conserved F or W. The D gene is left open where the match is weak. Expanded clones are given a class, and other clones once, few, many or no size at all.

CDR3 DNA: TGTGCCAGCAGCTTCCCCGGGGATGGCTACACCTTC
CDR3 protein: CASSFPGDGYTF
J gene: TRBJ1-2
V gene: TRBV5-5
clone size: NA
D gene: NA

CDR3 DNA: TGTGCCAGCAGCTTAGGCCTGCAGCAGTTCTTC
CDR3 protein: CASSLGLQQFF
J gene: TRBJ2-1
V gene: TRBV7-8
clone size: NA
D gene: NA

CDR3 DNA: TGCGCCAGCAGCCTACTAGTGGGGTCCTACGAGCAGTACTTC
CDR3 protein: CASSLLVGSYEQYF
J gene: TRBJ2-7
V gene: TRBV5-1
clone size: NA
D gene: NA

CDR3 DNA: TGCGCCAGCAGCTTGGCCCAGGAGACAGCACAGTTCTTC
CDR3 protein: CASSLAQETAQFF
J gene: TRBJ2-1
V gene: TRBV5-1
clone size: NA
D gene: NA

CDR3 DNA: TGCGCCAGCAGCCAACCGACAGGGATCGGGGCCAACGTCCTGACTTTC
CDR3 protein: CASSQPTGIGANVLTF
J gene: TRBJ2-6
V gene: TRBV4-1
clone size: NA
D gene: TRBD1

CDR3 DNA: TGCAGTGCAGGTCGCATACAGGGTTACTATGGCTACACCTTC
CDR3 protein: CSAGRIQGYYGYTF
J gene: TRBJ1-2
V gene: TRBV20-1
clone size: NA
D gene: NA

CDR3 DNA: TGTGCCAGCAGTGACGGAGGGCTAGCGGGAGCGAATGAGCAGTTCTTC
CDR3 protein: CASSDGGLAGANEQFF
J gene: TRBJ2-1
V gene: TRBV2
clone size: few
D gene: TRBD2

CDR3 DNA: TGTGCCACTTCCTCAAGCGGGGGGACAGGCCATGAGCAGTTCTTC
CDR3 protein: CATSSSGGTGHEQFF
J gene: TRBJ2-1
V gene: TRBV24-1
clone size: few
D gene: NA

CDR3 DNA: TGTGCCAGCAGTTACTCGGCGGGGGCAGGCGAAAAACTGTTTTTT
CDR3 protein: CASSYSAGAGEKLFF
J gene: TRBJ1-4
V gene: TRBV6-5
clone size: few
D gene: NA

CDR3 DNA: TGTGCCAGCACATACCTGGGGGCGGATACGCAGTATTTT
CDR3 protein: CASTYLGADTQYF
J gene: TRBJ2-3
V gene: TRBV9
clone size: NA
D gene: NA